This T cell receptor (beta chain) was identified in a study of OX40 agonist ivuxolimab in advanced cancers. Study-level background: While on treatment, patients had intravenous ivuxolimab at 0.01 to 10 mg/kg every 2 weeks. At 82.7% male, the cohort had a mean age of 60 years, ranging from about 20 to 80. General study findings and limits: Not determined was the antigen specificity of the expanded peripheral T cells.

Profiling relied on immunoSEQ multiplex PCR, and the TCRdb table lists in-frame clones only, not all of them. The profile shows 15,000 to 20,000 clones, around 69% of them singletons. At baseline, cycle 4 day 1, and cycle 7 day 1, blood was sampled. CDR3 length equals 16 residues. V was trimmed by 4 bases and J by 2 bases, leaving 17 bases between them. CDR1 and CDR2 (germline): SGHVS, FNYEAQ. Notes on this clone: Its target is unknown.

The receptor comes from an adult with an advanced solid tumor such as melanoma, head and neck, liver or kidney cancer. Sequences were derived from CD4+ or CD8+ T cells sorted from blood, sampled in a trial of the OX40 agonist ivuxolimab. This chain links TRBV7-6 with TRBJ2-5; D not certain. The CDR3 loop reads CASSWTGQPYQETQYF. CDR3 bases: TGTGCCAGCAGCTGGACGGGTCAACCTTATCAAGAGACCCAGTACTTC.